This T cell receptor beta chain originates from a study of shared clonotypes between healthy human individuals. Germline assignment: CDR1 MNHEY and CDR2 SMNVEV (reference sequence). This CDR3 contains 15 residues. V lost 2 bases, J lost 7 bases, and 14 bases lay in between. Only in-frame clones appear in the TCRdb table, and some are missing; sequencing was by immunoSEQ multiplex PCR. The data contain about 730,000 clones, 72% of them seen just once; the ten biggest clones take up approximately 2%. V is TRBV27 and J is TRBJ1-4; D might be TRBD1 (5 bases). The clonotype comes from a woman aged 25 to 39 in good health. Material: memory CD4+ T cells sorted from blood. Subset specified: CD45RA-negative fraction. The CDR3 bases are TGTGCCAGCAGTTTAAATTGGGGGATCGGTGAAAAACTGTTTTTT. As protein: CASSLNWGIGEKLFF.